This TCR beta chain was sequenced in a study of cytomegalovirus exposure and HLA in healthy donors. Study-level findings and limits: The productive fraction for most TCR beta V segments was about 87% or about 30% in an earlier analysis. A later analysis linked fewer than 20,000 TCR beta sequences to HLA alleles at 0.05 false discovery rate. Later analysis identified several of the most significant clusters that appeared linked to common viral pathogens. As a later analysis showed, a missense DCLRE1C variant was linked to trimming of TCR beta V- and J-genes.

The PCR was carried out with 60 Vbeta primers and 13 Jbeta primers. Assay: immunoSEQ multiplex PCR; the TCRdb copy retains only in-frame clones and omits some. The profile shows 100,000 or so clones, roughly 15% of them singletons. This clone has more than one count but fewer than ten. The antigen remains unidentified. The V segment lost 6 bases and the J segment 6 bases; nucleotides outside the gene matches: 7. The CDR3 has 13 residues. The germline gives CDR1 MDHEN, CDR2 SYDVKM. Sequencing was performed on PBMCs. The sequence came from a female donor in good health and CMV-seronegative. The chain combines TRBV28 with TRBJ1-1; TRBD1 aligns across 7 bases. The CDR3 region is CASRGQPISEAFF. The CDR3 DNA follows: TGTGCCAGCAGGGGACAGCCCATCTCTGAAGCTTTCTTT.